Listed below are T cell receptor beta chains from one sample, sequenced in a study of T cell responses to AZD1222 COVID-19 vaccine. The repertoire was sequenced with immunoSEQ multiplex PCR; TCRdb's copy has only in-frame clones and lacks some. The sample has 100,000 to 150,000 clones; roughly nine tenths are singletons. The specimen was peripheral blood, collected on day 0 of AZD1222 vaccination. Receptor source: an adult in good health. Each CDR3 is given with its conserved first and last residue. The D gene is left open where the match is weak. Where a row states a size, it is once, few, many or the class of an expanded clone; other rows omit it.

V gene	D gene	clone size	J gene	CDR3 protein	CDR3 DNA
TRBV2	-	-	TRBJ1-1	CASSALEHRGSQAFF	TGTGCCAGCAGTGCCCTCGAGCATCGGGGGTCCCAAGCTTTCTTT
TRBV7-9	TRBD1	once	TRBJ1-4	CASSSIMGQGPATNEKLFF	TGTGCCAGCAGCTCGATTATGGGACAGGGACCGGCAACTAATGAAAAACTGTTTTTT
TRBV9	TRBD2	-	TRBJ2-1	CASSVSSLAVNEQFF	TGTGCCAGCAGCGTATCGTCCCTAGCGGTTAATGAGCAGTTCTTC
TRBV12-3/TRBV12-4	TRBD1	-	TRBJ1-2	CASRDRGGYTF	TGTGCCAGCAGAGACAGGGGCGGCTACACCTTC
TRBV29-1	TRBD1	-	TRBJ1-1	CSVRDRGGTEAFF	TGCAGCGTTCGGGACAGGGGGGGGACTGAAGCTTTCTTT
TRBV7-2	-	-	TRBJ2-1	CASRSSENNEQFF	TGTGCCAGCAGAAGTAGCGAGAATAATGAGCAGTTCTTC
TRBV20-1	-	-	TRBJ2-7	CSAIQGNEQYF	TGCAGTGCTATACAGGGTAACGAGCAGTACTTC
TRBV3-1/TRBV3-2	-	-	TRBJ2-2	CASRGLGNTGELFF	TGTGCCAGCCGAGGGTTAGGAAACACCGGGGAGCTGTTTTTT
TRBV7-3	-	-	TRBJ2-1	CASSLNGQVSYNEQFF	TGTGCCAGCAGCTTAAACGGGCAAGTCTCCTACAATGAGCAGTTCTTC
TRBV27	-	-	TRBJ2-1	CASSITRNNEQFF	TGTGCCAGCAGTATTACTAGAAACAATGAGCAGTTCTTC
TRBV11-1	-	few	TRBJ1-2	CASSLGGHGYTF	TGTGCCAGCAGCTTAGGGGGGCATGGCTACACCTTC
TRBV18	TRBD1	-	TRBJ1-5	CASSPRDSFNQPQHF	TGTGCCAGCTCACCCCGGGACAGCTTCAATCAGCCCCAGCATTTT
TRBV7-3	-	-	TRBJ2-1	CASSSGGNEQFF	TGTGCCAGCAGTTCTGGGGGGAATGAGCAGTTCTTC
TRBV18	TRBD1	-	TRBJ1-6	CASSPGQTDSYNSPLHF	TGTGCCAGCTCACCGGGACAGACAGACTCCTATAATTCACCCCTCCACTTT
TRBV30	-	-	TRBJ2-7	CAWSLSYEQYF	TGTGCCTGGAGTTTGAGTTACGAGCAGTACTTC
TRBV7-2	-	once	TRBJ1-6	CASSNSWGNLHF	TGTGCCAGCAGCAACTCGTGGGGTAACCTCCACTTT